One sample yielded the 25 T cell receptor beta chains listed below, sequenced in a study of blood T cell repertoires in COVID-19 (dated by TCRdb to about 2020). Library preparation used the immunoSEQ multiplex PCR assay. Sourced from immuneACCESS, this table was stored by TCRdb with only in-frame sequences that have V and J called. A share of the clones is absent; for the studies checked, an unresolved V gene accounts for under half, and the remainder has no known explanation. The sample includes approximately 230,000 clones, with 75% to 90% observed a single time. The ten most abundant clones make up around 2.2% of the sample. Sample: peripheral blood. These receptors came from a man in his thirties or forties who had recovered from COVID-19.

The chain couples TRBV18 to TRBJ1-2; 7 bases fit TRBD1. J gave up 3 bases and V 6 bases, and 16 bases lay outside the gene matches. Germline-derived CDR1 and CDR2 are KGHSH and LQKENI. The CDR3 is made up of 17 amino acids. The CDR3 loop reads CASSPFRGALYDYGYTF. The CDR3 DNA reads as TGTGCCAGCTCCCCATTCAGGGGGGCGCTGTACGACTATGGCTACACCTTC.

This clone has a single count. J is TRBJ1-1 and V is TRBV5-1, with 7 bases fitting TRBD1. J gave up 6 bases and V 4 bases, and 15 bases lay outside the gene matches. Germline-derived CDR1 and CDR2 are SGHRS and YFSETQ. The CDR3 covers 16 residues. For the CDR3, the DNA is TGCGCCAGCAGCCCACAGAGCGCGGGACAGACCTCTGAAGCTTTCTTT. It encodes CASSPQSAGQTSEAFF. Full variable domain (rest looked up from reference TRBV5-1 and TRBJ1-1): KAGVTQTPRYLIKTRGQQVTLSCSPISGHRSVSWYQQTPGQGLQFLFEYFSETQRNKGNFPGRFSGRQFSNSRSEMNVSTLELGDSALYLCASSPQSAGQTSEAFFGQGTRLTVV.

As to this clone: Relative to the germline gene, one junction end is altered; a read error may explain this. The V gene is TRBV20-1, the J gene TRBJ1-3; a weak D match, TRBD1 (5 bases). Germline CDR1 DFQATT, CDR2 SNEGSKA (reference sequence). The CDR3 is 11 amino acids. The CDR3 spells CGGVIGNTIYF. CDR3 bases: TGTGGGGGGGTCATTGGAAACACCATATATTTT.

The V and J genes are TRBV4-3 and TRBJ1-2; no clear D gene. V shed 0 bases and J shed 4 bases, with 15 bases lying between them. Per germline, CDR1 LGHNA and CDR2 YSLEER. CDR3 length: 16 amino acids. The CDR3 is CASSQDAEALGYGYTF. Written as DNA, the CDR3 is TGCGCCAGCAGCCAAGATGCTGAGGCGCTGGGCTATGGCTACACCTTC.

The CDR3 reads CATSDWPSPGTGHEGYTF. As DNA, the CDR3 is TGTGCCACCAGTGATTGGCCCTCACCCGGGACAGGTCATGAAGGATACACCTTC. The chain is built from TRBV24-1 and TRBJ1-2, with 8 positions matching TRBD1. Germline CDR1 is KGHDR and CDR2 is SFDVKD. J was trimmed by 11 bases and V by 2 bases; bases with no gene match: 21. The CDR3 is made up of 18 amino acids.

This clone was detected a few times. The J gene is TRBJ2-7, the V gene TRBV12-3 or TRBV12-4; D might be TRBD2 (5 bases). V lost 5 bases and J lost 3, with 8 bases in between. The CDR3 contains 12 residues. Written as DNA, the CDR3 is TGTGCCAGCAGTATCCGGGGCTACGAGCAGTACTTC. Translating it yields CASSIRGYEQYF.

This sequence joins TRBV5-1 and TRBJ1-4, with a possible D match to TRBD1 (6 bases). The CDR3 runs to 13 residues. V was clipped by 7 bases and J by 8 bases, with 15 bases between them. From germline, CDR1 is SGHRS and CDR2 YFSETQ. This CDR3 reads CASSGQWVEKLFF. In DNA, the CDR3 is TGCGCCAGCTCCGGACAGTGGGTGGAAAAACTGTTTTTT.

The chain couples TRBV24-1 to TRBJ1-2, with a tentative D call TRBD1 (5 bases). Germline V gene sequence: CDR1 KGHDR, CDR2 SFDVKD. Trimming removed 2 bases at V and 0 bases at J, with 9 bases between. The CDR3 has 15 residues. The CDR3 is CATSDYTGSNYGYTF. The CDR3 DNA reads TGTGCCACCAGTGATTACACAGGTTCTAACTATGGCTACACCTTC.

This clone occurred once. The V and J genes are TRBV6-5 and TRBJ1-5, with TRBD1 identical over 7 bases. This CDR3 has 15 residues. Germline V gene data show CDR1 as MNHEY and CDR2 as SVGAGI. V shed 5 bases, J shed 0 bases, and the junction held 4 bases outside the gene matches. Written as DNA, the CDR3 is TGTGCCAGCAGTACCGGGACAGATAGCAATCAGCCCCAGCATTTT. Translating gives CASSTGTDSNQPQHF.

V and J are TRBV25-1 and TRBJ1-2, with D perhaps matching TRBD1 (6 bases). Germline V gives CDR1 MGHDK, CDR2 SYGVNS. The CDR3 is 15 amino acids. Trimming cost V 0 bases and J 3 bases, with 11 bases left between them. The CDR3 DNA reads as TGTGCCAGCAGTGAATATTTGGGGGCATACTATGGCTACACCTTC. It encodes CASSEYLGAYYGYTF.

The chain joins TRBV11-2 to TRBJ2-5; 11 nucleotides match TRBD2. Germline-derived CDR1 and CDR2 are SGHAT and FQNNGV. The ends lost 5 bases at V and 0 bases at J; junction bases unmatched: 5. The CDR3 runs to 16 residues. The chain's CDR3 is CASSTRTSGYQETQYF. DNA of the CDR3: TGTGCCAGCAGCACCCGGACTAGCGGGTACCAAGAGACCCAGTACTTC.

This chain links TRBV30 with TRBJ2-7, with 10 nucleotides matching TRBD2. The J segment lost 7 bases and the V segment lost 4 bases, leaving 10 bases of the junction unmatched. This CDR3 spans 14 amino acids. Per germline, CDR1 GTSNPN and CDR2 SVGIG (reference sequence). The CDR3 loop reads CAWTAGAGGSEQYF. The DNA of the CDR3 is TGTGCCTGGACTGCTGGAGCGGGGGGGAGTGAGCAGTACTTC.

The chain joins TRBV29-1 to TRBJ1-1; 8 bases agree with TRBD1. The V and J ends lost 4 bases and 1 base, in that order; junction bases with no gene match: 2. CDR1 is SQVTM and CDR2 is ANQGSEA in the germline V gene. The CDR3 totals 13 residues. CDR3 bases: TGCAGCGTTGCGGGACAGGCGAACACTGAAGCTTTCTTT. This translates into CSVAGQANTEAFF.

V gene TRBV10-3 combines with J gene TRBJ2-1, with 8 bases identical to TRBD2. From germline, CDR1 is ENHRY and CDR2 SYGVKD. The CDR3 runs 15 residues. J was trimmed by 3 bases and V by 6 bases; bases with no gene match: 7. CDR3 loop: CAIRDIAGNYNEQFF. Written as DNA, the CDR3 is TGTGCCATCAGGGATATAGCGGGGAACTACAATGAGCAGTTCTTC.

The chain employs TRBV10-3 and TRBJ1-5, with 8 positions matching TRBD1. Germline V lookup: CDR1 ENHRY, CDR2 SYGVKD. The CDR3 spans 13 residues. V lost 5 bases and J lost 5; bases outside the gene matches: 2. CDR3 loop: CAISPDRDQPQHF. In DNA, the CDR3 is TGTGCCATCAGTCCGGACAGGGATCAGCCCCAGCATTTT.

V and J are TRBV4-2 and TRBJ2-1, with 11 bases matching TRBD2. Germline-derived CDR1 and CDR2 are LGHNA and YNFKEQ. Germline trimming cut 1 base from V and 4 bases from J; bases unmatched to any gene: 6. The length of the CDR3 is 17 residues. The CDR3 region is CASSQALSSGGYNEQFF. The CDR3 region has the DNA TGTGCCAGCAGCCAAGCGCTCTCTAGCGGGGGGTACAATGAGCAGTTCTTC.

The chain recombines TRBV2 with TRBJ2-2; a weak D match, TRBD2 (5 bases). Germline CDR1 is SNHLY and CDR2 is FYNNEI. The CDR3 runs 16 residues. V shed 0 bases and J shed 4 bases, with 12 bases lying between them. The CDR3 coding sequence is TGTGCCAGCAGTGAAGCCCAGCGGAGGAGCACCGGGGAGCTGTTTTTT. Protein product: CASSEAQRRSTGELFF.

The V gene is TRBV6-2 or TRBV6-3, the J gene TRBJ1-1; D remains ambiguous. V lost 0 bases to trimming and J lost 1 base, with 3 bases between them. The CDR3 is 13 residues long. CDR1 and CDR2 from the germline V gene are MNHEY and SVGEGT. This CDR3 is CASSYSRNTEAFF. CDR3 DNA: TGTGCCAGCAGTTACTCGAGGAACACTGAAGCTTTCTTT.

This chain uses TRBV3-1 (or the pseudogene TRBV3-2) with TRBJ2-2; D is possibly TRBD2 (6 bases). The CDR3 extends over 15 amino acids. V was pared by 6 bases and J by 4 bases, with 15 bases between. Germline CDR1 is LGHDT and CDR2 is YNNKEL (reference sequence). For the CDR3, the DNA is TGTGCCAGCAGTGGCAGGTGGCGGGGCACCGGGGAGCTGTTTTTT. Its translation: CASSGRWRGTGELFF.

The genes are TRBV15 and TRBJ1-1, with D hard to call. CDR3 length: 14 residues. V lost 0 bases, J lost 11 bases, and 16 bases lay in between. Germline values: CDR1 LNHNV, CDR2 YYDKDF (reference sequence). CDR3 amino acids: CATSRDSRSLEAFF. The CDR3 DNA sequence: TGTGCCACCAGCAGAGATTCCCGCTCACTGGAGGCTTTCTTT.

The V call is TRBV7-6, the J call TRBJ2-7; 14 positions agree with TRBD2. The CDR3 has 17 amino acids. Trimming cost V 5 bases and J 0 bases; bases outside gene matches: 6. The germline V gene has CDR1 SGHVS and CDR2 FNYEAQ. The CDR3 DNA follows: TGTGCCAGCAGCGGTACCGGACTAGCGGGGGGCTCCTACGAGCAGTACTTC. Amino acids: CASSGTGLAGGSYEQYF.

This chain joins TRBV6-6 and TRBJ1-2; 7 nucleotides match TRBD1. CDR3 length equals 13 residues. V lost 7 bases to trimming and J lost 2 bases; unmatched junction nucleotides: 4. Looked up from germline, CDR1 is MNHNY and CDR2 is SVGAGI (reference sequence). CDR3 protein: CASTKQGNYGYTF. CDR3 bases: TGTGCCAGCACCAAACAGGGGAACTATGGCTACACCTTC.

The V call is TRBV20-1, the J call TRBJ1-3, with 10 bases matching TRBD1. Trimming took 4 bases from V and 6 from J; bases not matched to a gene: 9. Germline V gives CDR1 DFQATT, CDR2 SNEGSKA (reference sequence). CDR3 length: 15 residues. CDR3 amino acids: CSANDPGQGKNTIYF. The CDR3 bases are TGCAGTGCTAATGACCCGGGACAGGGGAAAAACACCATATATTTT.

This chain connects TRBV2 to TRBJ2-7; no clear D gene. Trimming shortened V by 8 bases and J by 2 bases, and 4 bases separated the two germline ends. Germline CDR1 is SNHLY and CDR2 is FYNNEI. CDR3 length equals 10 residues. Here the CDR3 reads CASAAYEQYF. CDR3 DNA: TGTGCCAGCGCGGCCTACGAGCAGTACTTC.

The gene calls are TRBV7-8 and TRBJ1-1; D is undetermined. Germline loops: CDR1 SGHVS, CDR2 FQNEAQ. V was clipped by 9 bases and J by 5 bases, with 10 bases between them. There are 11 residues in the CDR3. CDR3 nucleotides: TGTGCCAGTAGGCTGGAGACTGAAGCTTTCTTT. It encodes CASRLETEAFF.